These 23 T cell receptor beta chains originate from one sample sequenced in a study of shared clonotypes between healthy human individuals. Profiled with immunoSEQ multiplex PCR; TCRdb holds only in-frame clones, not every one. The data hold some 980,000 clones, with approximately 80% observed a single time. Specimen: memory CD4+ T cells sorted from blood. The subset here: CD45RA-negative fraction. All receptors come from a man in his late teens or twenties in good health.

This CDR3 is CAISGKNINTGELFF. In DNA, the CDR3 is TGTGCCATCAGTGGGAAGAACATCAACACCGGGGAGCTGTTTTTT. The V gene is TRBV10-3, the J gene TRBJ2-2; D is uncertain. V was pared by 4 bases and J by 2 bases, with 11 bases between. The germline V gene encodes CDR1 ENHRY and CDR2 SYGVKD. There are 15 residues in the CDR3.

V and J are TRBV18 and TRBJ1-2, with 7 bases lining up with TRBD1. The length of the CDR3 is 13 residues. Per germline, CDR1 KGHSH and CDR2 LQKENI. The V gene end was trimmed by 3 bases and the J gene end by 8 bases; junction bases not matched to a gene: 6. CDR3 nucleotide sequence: TGTGCCAGCTCACCCCAGGGGGGAGCCGGCTACACCTTC. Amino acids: CASSPQGGAGYTF. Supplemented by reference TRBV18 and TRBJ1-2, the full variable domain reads NAGVMQNPRHLVRRRGQEARLRCSPMKGHSHVYWYRQLPEEGLKFMVYLQKENIIDESGMPKERFSAEFPKEGPSILRIQQVVRGDSAAYFCASSPQGGAGYTFGSGTRLTVV.

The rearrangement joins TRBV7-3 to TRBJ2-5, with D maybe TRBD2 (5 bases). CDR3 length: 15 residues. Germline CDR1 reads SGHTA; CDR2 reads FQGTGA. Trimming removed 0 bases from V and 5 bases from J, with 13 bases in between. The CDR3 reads CASSLTAGGWETQYF. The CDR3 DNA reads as TGTGCCAGCAGCTTAACGGCAGGAGGTTGGGAGACCCAGTACTTC.

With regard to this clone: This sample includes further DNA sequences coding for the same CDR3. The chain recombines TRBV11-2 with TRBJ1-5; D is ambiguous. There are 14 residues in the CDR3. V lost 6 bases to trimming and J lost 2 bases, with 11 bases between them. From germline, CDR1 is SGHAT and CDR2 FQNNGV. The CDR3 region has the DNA TGTGCCAGCAGTCCGGGAAACGGCAATCAGCCCCAGCATTTT. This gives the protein CASSPGNGNQPQHF.

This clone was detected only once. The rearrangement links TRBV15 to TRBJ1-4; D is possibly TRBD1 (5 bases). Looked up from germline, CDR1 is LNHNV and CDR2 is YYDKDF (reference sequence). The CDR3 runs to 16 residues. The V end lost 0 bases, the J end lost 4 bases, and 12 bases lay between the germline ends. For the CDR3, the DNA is TGTGCCACCAGCAGAGATTGGAGTCAGGGTAATGAAAAACTGTTTTTT. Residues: CATSRDWSQGNEKLFF.

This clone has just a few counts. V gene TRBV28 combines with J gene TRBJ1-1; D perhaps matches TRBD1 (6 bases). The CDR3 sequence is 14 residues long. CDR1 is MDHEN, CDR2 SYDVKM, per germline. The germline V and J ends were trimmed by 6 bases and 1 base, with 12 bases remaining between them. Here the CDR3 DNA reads TGTGCCAGCAGCCCTCCGGGACAGAACACTGAAGCTTTCTTT. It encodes CASSPPGQNTEAFF.

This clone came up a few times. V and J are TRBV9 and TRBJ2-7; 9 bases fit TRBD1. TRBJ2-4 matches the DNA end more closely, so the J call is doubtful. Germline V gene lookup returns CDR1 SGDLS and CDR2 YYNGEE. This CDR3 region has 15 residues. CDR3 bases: TGTGCCAGCAGCCCACGTACCGAACAGGGGGCCATTCAGTACTTC. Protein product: CASSPRTEQGAIQYF.

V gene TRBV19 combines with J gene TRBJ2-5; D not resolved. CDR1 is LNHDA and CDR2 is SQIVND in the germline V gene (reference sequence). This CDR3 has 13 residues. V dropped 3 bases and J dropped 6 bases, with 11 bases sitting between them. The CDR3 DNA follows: TGTGCCAGTAGTATCCTTCGAGACCAGACCCAGTACTTC. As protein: CASSILRDQTQYF.

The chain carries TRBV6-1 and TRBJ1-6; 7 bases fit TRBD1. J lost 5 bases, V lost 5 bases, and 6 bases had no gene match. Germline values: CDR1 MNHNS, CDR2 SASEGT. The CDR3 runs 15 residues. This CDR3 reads CASSPRGANNSPLHF. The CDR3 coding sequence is TGTGCCAGCAGTCCCAGGGGGGCGAATAATTCACCCCTCCACTTT.

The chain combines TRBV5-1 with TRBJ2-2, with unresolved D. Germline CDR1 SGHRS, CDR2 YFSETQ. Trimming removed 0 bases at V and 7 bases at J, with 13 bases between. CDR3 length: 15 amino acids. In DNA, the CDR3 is TGCGCCAGCAGCTTGGGAAGTAGCTCCTTCGGGGAGCTGTTTTTT. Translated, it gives CASSLGSSSFGELFF.

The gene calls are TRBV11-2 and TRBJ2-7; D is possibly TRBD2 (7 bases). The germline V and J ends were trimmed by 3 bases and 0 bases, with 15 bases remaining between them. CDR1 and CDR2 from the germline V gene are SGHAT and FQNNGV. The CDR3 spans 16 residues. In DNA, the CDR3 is TGTGCCAGCAGCTTGCTGAGCGGGACAAACTCCTACGAGCAGTACTTC. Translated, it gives CASSLLSGTNSYEQYF.

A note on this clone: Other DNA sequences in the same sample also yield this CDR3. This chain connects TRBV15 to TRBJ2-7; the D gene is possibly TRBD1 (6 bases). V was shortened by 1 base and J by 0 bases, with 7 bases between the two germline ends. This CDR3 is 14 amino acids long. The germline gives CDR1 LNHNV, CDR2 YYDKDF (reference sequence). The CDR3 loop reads CATSRGTDSYEQYF. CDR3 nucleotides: TGTGCCACCAGCAGAGGGACAGACTCCTACGAGCAGTACTTC.

DNA of the CDR3: TGTGCCAGCAGCGCACGACAGAGATCTAACTATGGCTACACCTTC. Translating gives CASSARQRSNYGYTF. V gene TRBV5-6 combines with J gene TRBJ1-2, with D possibly matching TRBD1 (5 bases). The CDR3 runs 15 residues. Germline CDR1 is SGHDT and CDR2 is YYEEEE. V lost 4 bases to trimming and J lost 0 bases, with 13 bases between them.

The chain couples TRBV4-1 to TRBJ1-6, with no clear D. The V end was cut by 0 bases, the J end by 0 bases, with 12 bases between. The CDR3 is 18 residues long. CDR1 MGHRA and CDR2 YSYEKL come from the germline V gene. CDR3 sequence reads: CASSQEVGGSSYNSPLHF. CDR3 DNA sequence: TGCGCCAGCAGCCAAGAAGTTGGTGGGAGCTCCTATAATTCACCCCTCCACTTT.

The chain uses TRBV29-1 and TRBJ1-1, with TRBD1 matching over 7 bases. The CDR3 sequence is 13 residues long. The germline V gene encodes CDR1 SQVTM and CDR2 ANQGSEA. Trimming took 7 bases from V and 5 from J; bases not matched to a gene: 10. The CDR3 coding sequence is TGCAGCGCGTCACGACAGGGCAGGACTGAAGCTTTCTTT. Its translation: CSASRQGRTEAFF.

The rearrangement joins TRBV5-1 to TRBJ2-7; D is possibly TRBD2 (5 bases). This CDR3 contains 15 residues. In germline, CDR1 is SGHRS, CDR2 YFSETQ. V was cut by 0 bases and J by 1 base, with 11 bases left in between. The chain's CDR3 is CASSLGRGQSYEQYF. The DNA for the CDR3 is TGCGCCAGCAGCTTGGGCCGGGGTCAGTCCTACGAGCAGTACTTC.

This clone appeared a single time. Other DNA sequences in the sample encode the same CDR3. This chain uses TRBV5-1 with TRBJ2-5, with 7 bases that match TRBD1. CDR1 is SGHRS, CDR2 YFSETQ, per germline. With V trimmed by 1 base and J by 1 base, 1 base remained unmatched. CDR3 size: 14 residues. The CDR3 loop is CASSLTGAQETQYF. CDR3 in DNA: TGCGCCAGCAGCTTGACAGGGGCCCAAGAGACCCAGTACTTC.

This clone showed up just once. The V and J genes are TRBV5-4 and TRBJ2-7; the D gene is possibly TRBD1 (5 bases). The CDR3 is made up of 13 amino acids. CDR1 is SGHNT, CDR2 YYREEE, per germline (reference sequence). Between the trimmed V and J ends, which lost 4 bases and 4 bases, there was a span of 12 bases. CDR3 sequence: CASSIKGVYEQYF. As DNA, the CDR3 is TGTGCCAGCAGCATCAAAGGGGTGTACGAGCAGTACTTC.

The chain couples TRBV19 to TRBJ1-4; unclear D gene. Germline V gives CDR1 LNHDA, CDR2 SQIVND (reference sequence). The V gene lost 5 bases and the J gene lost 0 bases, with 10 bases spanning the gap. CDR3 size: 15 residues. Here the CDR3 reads CASSRVGATNEKLFF. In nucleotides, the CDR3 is TGTGCCAGTAGTCGGGTGGGTGCAACTAATGAAAAACTGTTTTTT. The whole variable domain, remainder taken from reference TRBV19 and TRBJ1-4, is DGGITQSPKYLFRKEGQNVTLSCEQNLNHDAMYWYRQDPGQGLRLIYYSQIVNDFQKGDIAEGYSVSREKKESFPLTVTSAQKNPTAFYLCASSRVGATNEKLFFGSGTQLSVL.

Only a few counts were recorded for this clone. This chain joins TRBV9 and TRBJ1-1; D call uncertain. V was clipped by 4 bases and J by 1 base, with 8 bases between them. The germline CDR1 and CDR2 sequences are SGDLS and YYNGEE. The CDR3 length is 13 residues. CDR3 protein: CASSLEGNTEAFF. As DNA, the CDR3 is TGTGCCAGCAGCCTAGAGGGGAACACTGAAGCTTTCTTT.

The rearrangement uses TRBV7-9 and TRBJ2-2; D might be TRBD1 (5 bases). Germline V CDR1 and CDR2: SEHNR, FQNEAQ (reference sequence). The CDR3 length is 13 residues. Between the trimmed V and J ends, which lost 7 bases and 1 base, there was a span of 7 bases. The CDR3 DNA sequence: TGTGCCAGCAACCAGGGGAACACCGGGGAGCTGTTTTTT. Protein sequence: CASNQGNTGELFF.

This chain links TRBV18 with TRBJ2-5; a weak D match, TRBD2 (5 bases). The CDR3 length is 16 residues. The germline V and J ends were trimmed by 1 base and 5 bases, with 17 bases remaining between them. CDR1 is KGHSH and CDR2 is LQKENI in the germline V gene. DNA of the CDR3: TGTGCCAGCTCACCACAGGCGATCCGGGATCGGGAGACCCAGTACTTC. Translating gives CASSPQAIRDRETQYF.

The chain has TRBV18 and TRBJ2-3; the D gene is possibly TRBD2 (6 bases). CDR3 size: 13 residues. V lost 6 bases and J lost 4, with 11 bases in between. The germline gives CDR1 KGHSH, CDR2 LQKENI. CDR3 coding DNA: TGTGCCAGCTCGGGGACTGTCGCAGATACGCAGTATTTT. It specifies CASSGTVADTQYF.